Shown below are 13 T cell receptor beta chains from a single sample sequenced in a study of OX40 agonist ivuxolimab in advanced cancers. This table comes from immunoSEQ multiplex PCR, and its TCRdb copy is limited to in-frame clones, with some not included. The table records nearly 65,000 clones, approximately 91% of them present only once. The input for sequencing was CD4+ or CD8+ T cells sorted from blood, taken in a trial of the OX40 agonist ivuxolimab. The source is an adult with an advanced solid tumor such as melanoma, head and neck, liver or kidney cancer.

This sequence joins TRBV11-2 and TRBJ1-1; D remains unclear. Germline values: CDR1 SGHAT, CDR2 FQNNGV. CDR3 length: 14 amino acids. V lost 8 bases, J lost 3 bases, and 16 bases lay in between. The CDR3 protein is CASREGAFDTEAFF. The CDR3 bases are TGTGCCAGCCGCGAAGGAGCGTTCGACACTGAAGCTTTCTTT.

The chain is built from TRBV5-3 and TRBJ2-3; no reliable D call. TRBV5-3 is known as an ORF, though its function is uncertain. Trimming left V 4 bases short and J 0 bases short, with 9 bases between. This CDR3 contains 14 residues. CDR3 loop: CARSARFSTDTQYF. Written as DNA, the CDR3 is TGTGCCAGAAGCGCGAGGTTTAGCACAGATACGCAGTATTTT.

The count of this clone is one. This chain uses TRBV14 with TRBJ1-2, with TRBD1 as a possible D gene (5 bases). The CDR3 runs 15 residues. The V and J ends lost 0 bases and 7 bases respectively, with 15 bases between them. Germline V gives CDR1 SGHDN, CDR2 FVKESK. The CDR3 region has the DNA TGTGCCAGCAGCCAAGACGGGGCAGATGGTGGTGGCTACACCTTC. Protein sequence: CASSQDGADGGGYTF.

The V call is TRBV28, the J call TRBJ2-5, with D unresolved. V was cut by 4 bases and J by 4 bases, with 19 bases left in between. The CDR3 spans 16 residues. The V gene's germline CDR1 is MDHEN and CDR2 SYDVKM. Written as DNA, the CDR3 is TGTGCCAGCAGTTCCCAAGCCACCGACTGGGGAGAGACCCAGTACTTC. This sequence encodes CASSSQATDWGETQYF. The full variable domain, in which reference TRBV28 and TRBJ2-5 provide the parts outside the CDR3, is DVKVTQSSRYLVKRTGEKVFLECVQDMDHENMFWYRQDPGLGLRLIYFSYDVKMKEKGDIPEGYSVSREKKERFSLILESASTNQTSMYLCASSSQATDWGETQYFGPGTRLLVL.

The V and J genes are TRBV5-1 and TRBJ1-1, with TRBD1 identical over 8 bases. Germline CDR1 is SGHRS and CDR2 is YFSETQ. Trimming at V came to 1 base and at J to 4 bases, leaving 6 bases not matched to a gene. The CDR3 is made up of 15 amino acids. The chain's CDR3 is CASSLLPGGGTEAFF. For the CDR3, the DNA is TGCGCCAGCAGCTTGCTCCCAGGGGGCGGCACTGAAGCTTTCTTT.

The count of this clone is one. The rearrangement links TRBV7-3 to TRBJ2-2, with 14 bases fitting TRBD2. The CDR3 runs 16 residues. From germline, CDR1 is SGHTA and CDR2 FQGTGA. V shed 4 bases, J shed 5 bases, and the junction held 3 bases outside the gene matches. CDR3 in amino acids: CASSSGLAGATGELFF. The CDR3 DNA sequence: TGTGCCAGCAGCTCGGGACTAGCGGGAGCTACCGGGGAGCTGTTTTTT.

V and J are TRBV7-8 and TRBJ2-1; weak D call: TRBD2 (6 bases). The CDR3 length is 16 residues. Germline-derived CDR1 and CDR2 are SGHVS and FQNEAQ. Trimming pared 1 base from V and 12 bases from J, leaving 22 bases between. CDR3 in amino acids: CASSLGGPRPSVPQFF. In DNA, the CDR3 is TGTGCCAGCAGCTTAGGAGGCCCCCGGCCTAGCGTCCCGCAGTTCTTC.

This clone was counted only a few times. The rearrangement links TRBV19 to TRBJ1-1; a weak D match, TRBD1 (5 bases). Trimming pared 7 bases from V and 1 base from J, leaving 16 bases between. CDR3 size: 15 residues. Per germline, CDR1 LNHDA and CDR2 SQIVND (reference sequence). The CDR3 region has the DNA TGTGCCAGTATTCCGGGGCACAACTGGAACACTGAAGCTTTCTTT. Translating it yields CASIPGHNWNTEAFF.

The chain combines TRBV4-3 with TRBJ2-5; D unresolved. V was pared by 0 bases and J by 1 base, with 9 bases between. The germline V gene has CDR1 LGHNA and CDR2 YSLEER. The CDR3 runs to 15 residues. In nucleotides, the CDR3 is TGCGCCAGCAGCCAAGAAATGGTCCCCCAAGAGACCCAGTACTTC. This encodes CASSQEMVPQETQYF.

This chain connects TRBV11-3 to TRBJ2-1, with D unclear. Deletions cut 0 bases from V and 2 bases from J, with 8 bases between. This CDR3 is built from 15 residues. The V gene's germline CDR1 is SGHNT and CDR2 YENEEA. The CDR3: CASSLDGRPYNEQFF. CDR3 DNA sequence: TGTGCCAGCAGCTTAGATGGTAGACCCTACAATGAGCAGTTCTTC. The entire variable domain, with the rest obtained from reference TRBV11-3 and TRBJ2-1, is as follows: EAGVVQSPRYKIIEKKQPVAFWCNPISGHNTLYWYLQNLGQGPELLIRYENEEAVDDSQLPKDRFSAERLKGVDSTLKIQPAELGDSAVYLCASSLDGRPYNEQFFGPGTRLTVL.

The chain uses TRBV18 and TRBJ2-6; no clear D. The CDR3 runs 16 residues. Trimming took off 3 bases at V and 0 bases at J, with 9 bases between the two ends. In germline, CDR1 is KGHSH, CDR2 LQKENI. The CDR3 spells CASSPQLPSGANVLTF. The CDR3 DNA reads as TGTGCCAGCTCACCGCAGCTCCCCTCTGGGGCCAACGTCCTGACTTTC.

The V and J genes are TRBV16 and TRBJ2-5; D gene unclear. The CDR3 is 12 amino acids. The germline V gene encodes CDR1 KGHSY and CDR2 FQNENV. V lost 3 bases to trimming and J lost 4 bases, with 6 bases between them. The CDR3 bases are TGTGCCAGCAGCCAGCCCCGAGAGACCCAGTACTTC. This sequence encodes CASSQPRETQYF.

J is TRBJ1-2 and V is TRBV19; TRBD1 agrees at 7 bases. CDR1 and CDR2 (germline): LNHDA, SQIVND (reference sequence). The CDR3 loop spans 14 amino acids. The V segment lost 4 bases and the J segment 4 bases; nucleotides outside the gene matches: 6. CDR3 sequence reads: CASSTPGQTYGYTF. The CDR3 nucleotides are TGTGCCAGTAGTACCCCGGGACAGACCTATGGCTACACCTTC.